This TCR beta chain was profiled in a study of blood T cell repertoires in COVID-19. Produced via immunoSEQ multiplex PCR; TCRdb's table is partial and in-frame only. The data contain roughly 200,000 clones, roughly 84% of them singletons. CDR3 length: 16 residues. Trimming removed 4 bases from V and 2 bases from J, with 17 bases in between. Germline V gene sequence: CDR1 SGHDT, CDR2 YYEEEE. The chain couples TRBV5-6 to TRBJ2-3; D is possibly TRBD2 (6 bases). This TCR came from a woman in her thirties who had been exposed to COVID-19. The sequencing sample was made of PBMCs or T cells enriched from blood (not recorded which). CDR3 residues: CASSQLADDDTDTQYF. CDR3 in DNA: TGTGCCAGCAGCCAACTAGCCGACGACGACACAGATACGCAGTATTTT.